This TCR beta chain was observed in a study of vaccination and CD4 T cells after COVID-19. At the level of the study: Six males and four females constituted the convalescent cohort, two of whom were Hispanic.

CDR1 is SGHRS, CDR2 YFSETQ, per germline. This CDR3 contains 14 residues. V dropped 0 bases and J dropped 13; count of bases not matched to a gene: 7. Noted treatment: approximately 10-day PBMC culture with coronavirus spike peptide pools or control peptides (ViraFEST assay). After expanding antigen-specific T cells with peptide pools, ViraFEST sequenced their TCRs. This clonotype appeared a few times. Its antigen is unknown. The Oncomine TCR Beta short-read assay was what sequenced the DNA obtained from cultured CD4+ T cells. TCRdb reprocessed the PCR reads via MiXCR and lists one record per CDR3 protein. The table lists 20,000 or so distinct CDR3 sequences, 67% of them singletons.

The sequencing sample was made of CD4+ T cells from blood, cultured in vitro. This TCR was sampled from a human donor who had recovered from COVID-19. J is TRBJ1-6 and V is TRBV5-1; 7 nucleotides line up with TRBD1. CDR3: CASSLGQGMVPLHF. As DNA, the CDR3 is TGCGCCAGCAGCTTGGGACAGGGAATGGTCCCCCTCCACTTT.